The source of this TCR beta chain is a study of cytomegalovirus exposure and HLA in healthy donors. The CDR3 spans 15 residues. Per the germline V gene, CDR1 is SNHLY and CDR2 is FYNNEI. The J segment lost 5 bases and the V segment lost 7 bases, leaving 9 bases of the junction unmatched. Donors were drawn from the approximately 120-subject validation cohort, separate from the roughly 610-subject first cohort. Study observations and caveats: Among TCR sequences, most were rare, though some public TCRs appeared in many donors.

Data came from immunoSEQ multiplex PCR; TCRdb stores just in-frame clones and leaves some out. The table has roughly 60,000 clones, 90% to 95% seen once; the top ten hold around 2.2%. Concerning this clone itself: Its antigen is undetermined.

The rearrangement uses TRBV2 and TRBJ2-1; 9 bases align to TRBD2. Sequenced sample: PBMCs. The source of this sequence is a woman in her twenties or thirties in good health and CMV-seronegative. The CDR3 DNA sequence: TGTGCCAGCACCCCCTTGACTAGCGGTCACAATGAGCAGTTCTTC. Protein product: CASTPLTSGHNEQFF.